These T cell receptor beta chains were read from a single sample in a study of PD-L1 blockade in urothelial cancer. Produced via immunoSEQ multiplex PCR; TCRdb's table is partial and in-frame only. Of some 120,000 clones detected, approximately 84% appear once; the ten largest clones hold about 2.9%. Sequenced here: PBMCs, sampled around atezolizumab (anti-PD-L1) treatment. Source of these receptors: a man aged 45-65 years with urothelial cancer. CDR3s include the opening cysteine and the closing phenylalanine or tryptophan. D genes are given only for firm matches. Only some rows state a clone size, as once, few, many or a class for expanded clones.

V,D,J,size,CDR3,DNA
TRBV18,-,TRBJ1-5,-,CASSPSTNSNQPQHF,TGTGCCAGCTCACCCTCTACTAATAGCAATCAGCCCCAGCATTTT
TRBV10-2,-,TRBJ1-1,-,CASSEPGFKNTEAFF,TGCGCCAGCAGTGAGCCGGGATTCAAGAACACTGAAGCTTTCTTT
TRBV5-6,-,TRBJ2-1,medium-sized,CASSVVAESSYNEQFF,TGTGCCAGCAGCGTGGTAGCGGAGAGCTCCTACAATGAGCAGTTCTTC
TRBV30,TRBD1,TRBJ2-2,once,CAWSAGQGYTGELFF,TGTGCCTGGAGTGCTGGACAGGGGTACACCGGGGAGCTGTTTTTT
TRBV7-9,-,TRBJ2-1,-,CASSSQEPEQFF,TGTGCCAGCAGCTCACAAGAACCTGAGCAGTTCTTC
TRBV7-9,-,TRBJ2-7,-,CASATGGLGRVEQYF,TGTGCCAGCGCGACCGGTGGGCTAGGGCGGGTGGAGCAGTACTTC
TRBV29-1,TRBD2,TRBJ2-7,-,CSVGLAGGLMQYF,TGCAGCGTTGGGCTAGCGGGAGGGTTGATGCAGTACTTC
TRBV11-2,TRBD1,TRBJ2-2,-,CASSYLGQPNTGELFF,TGTGCCAGCAGCTACCTGGGACAGCCGAACACCGGGGAGCTGTTTTTT
TRBV7-3,-,TRBJ2-5,-,CASSLMGRETQYF,TGTGCCAGCAGCTTAATGGGCCGAGAGACCCAGTACTTC
TRBV18,TRBD1,TRBJ1-5,-,CASSPRQGDQPQHF,TGTGCCAGCTCACCTAGACAGGGGGATCAGCCCCAGCATTTT
TRBV5-1,-,TRBJ2-7,few,CASKSVYEQYF,TGCGCCAGCAAATCGGTGTACGAGCAGTACTTC
TRBV4-2,TRBD1,TRBJ2-7,-,CASSQGGTGEEQYF,TGTGCCAGCAGCCAAGGGGGGACAGGGGAAGAGCAGTACTTC
TRBV11-2,TRBD2,TRBJ2-3,many,CASSRLSGTGDTQYF,TGTGCCAGCAGCCGCCTTAGCGGGACGGGAGATACGCAGTATTTT
TRBV2,-,TRBJ1-5,few,CASSATGKNQPQHF,TGTGCCAGCAGTGCAACAGGGAAAAATCAGCCCCAGCATTTT
TRBV6-5,-,TRBJ1-6,-,CASSSGHHNSPLHF,TGTGCCAGCAGTTCGGGACACCATAATTCACCCCTCCACTTT